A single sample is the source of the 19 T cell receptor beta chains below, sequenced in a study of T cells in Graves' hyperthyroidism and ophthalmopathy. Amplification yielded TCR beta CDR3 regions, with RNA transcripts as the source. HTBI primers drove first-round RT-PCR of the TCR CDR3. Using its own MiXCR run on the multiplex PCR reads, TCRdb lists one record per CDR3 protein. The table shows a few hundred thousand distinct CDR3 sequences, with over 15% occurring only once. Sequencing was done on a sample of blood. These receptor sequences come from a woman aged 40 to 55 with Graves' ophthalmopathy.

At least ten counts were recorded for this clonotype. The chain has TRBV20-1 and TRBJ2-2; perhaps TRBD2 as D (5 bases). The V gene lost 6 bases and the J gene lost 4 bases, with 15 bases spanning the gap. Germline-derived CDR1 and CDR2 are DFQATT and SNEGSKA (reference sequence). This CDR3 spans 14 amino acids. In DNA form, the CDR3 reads TGCAGTGCCACTCTAAATGGAGGCACCGGGGAGCTGTTTTTT. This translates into CSATLNGGTGELFF.

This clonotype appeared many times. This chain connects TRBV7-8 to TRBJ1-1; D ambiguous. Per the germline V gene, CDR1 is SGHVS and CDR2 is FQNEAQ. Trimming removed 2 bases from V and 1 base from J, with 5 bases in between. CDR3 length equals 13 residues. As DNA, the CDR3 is TGTGCCAGCAGCTTACACAAGAACACTGAAGCTTTCTTT. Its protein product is CASSLHKNTEAFF.

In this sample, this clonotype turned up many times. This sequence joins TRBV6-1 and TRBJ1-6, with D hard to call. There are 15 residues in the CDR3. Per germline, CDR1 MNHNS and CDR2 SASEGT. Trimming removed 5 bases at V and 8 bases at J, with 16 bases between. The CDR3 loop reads CASSTTVNADSPLHF. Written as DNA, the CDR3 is TGTGCCAGCAGTACGACCGTAAACGCGGATTCACCCCTCCACTTT.

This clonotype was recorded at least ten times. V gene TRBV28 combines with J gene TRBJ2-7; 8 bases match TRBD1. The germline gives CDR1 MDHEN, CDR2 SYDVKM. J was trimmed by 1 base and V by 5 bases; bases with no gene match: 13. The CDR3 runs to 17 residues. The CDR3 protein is CASSPLFSGGLSYEQYF. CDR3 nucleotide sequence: TGTGCCAGCAGTCCCTTATTCTCAGGGGGCCTGTCCTACGAGCAGTACTTC. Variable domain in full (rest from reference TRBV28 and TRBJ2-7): DVKVTQSSRYLVKRTGEKVFLECVQDMDHENMFWYRQDPGLGLRLIYFSYDVKMKEKGDIPEGYSVSREKKERFSLILESASTNQTSMYLCASSPLFSGGLSYEQYFGPGTRLTVT.

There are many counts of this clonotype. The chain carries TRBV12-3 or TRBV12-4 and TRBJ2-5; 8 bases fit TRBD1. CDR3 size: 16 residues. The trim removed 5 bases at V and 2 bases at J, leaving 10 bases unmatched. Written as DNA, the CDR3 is TGTGCCAGCAGTCTACGGACAGGGACCCCTCAAGAGACCCAGTACTTC. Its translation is CASSLRTGTPQETQYF.

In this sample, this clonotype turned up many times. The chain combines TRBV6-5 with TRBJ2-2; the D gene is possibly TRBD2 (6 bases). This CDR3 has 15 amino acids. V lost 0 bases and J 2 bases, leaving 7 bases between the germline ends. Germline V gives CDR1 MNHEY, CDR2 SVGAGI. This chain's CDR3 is CASSYSRDNTGELFF. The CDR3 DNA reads TGTGCCAGCAGTTACTCGCGGGATAACACCGGGGAGCTGTTTTTT.

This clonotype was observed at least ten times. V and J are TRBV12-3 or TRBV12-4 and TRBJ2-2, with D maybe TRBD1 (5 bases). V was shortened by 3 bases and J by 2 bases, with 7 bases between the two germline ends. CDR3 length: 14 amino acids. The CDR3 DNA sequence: TGTGCCAGCAGTTTTAGGGGAAACACCGGGGAGCTGTTTTTT. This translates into CASSFRGNTGELFF.

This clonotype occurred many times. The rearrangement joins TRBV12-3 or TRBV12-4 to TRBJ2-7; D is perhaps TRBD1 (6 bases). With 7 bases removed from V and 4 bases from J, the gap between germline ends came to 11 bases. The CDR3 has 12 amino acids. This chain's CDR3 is CASKKQGYEQYF. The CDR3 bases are TGTGCCAGCAAAAAACAGGGATACGAGCAGTACTTC.

The DNA for the CDR3 is TGTGCCAGCAGTGAAACCATGGTATCTGGCTACACCTTC. Encoded protein: CASSETMVSGYTF. The chain recombines TRBV6-1 with TRBJ1-2; D is ambiguous. Germline CDR1 is MNHNS and CDR2 is SASEGT. The CDR3 loop spans 13 amino acids. Between the trimmed V and J ends, which lost 2 bases and 7 bases, there was a span of 11 bases.

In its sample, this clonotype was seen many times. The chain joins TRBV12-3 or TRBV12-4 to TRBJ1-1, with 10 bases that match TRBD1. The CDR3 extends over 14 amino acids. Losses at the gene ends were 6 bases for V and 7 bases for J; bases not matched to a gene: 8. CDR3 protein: CASRPTGGLGEAFF. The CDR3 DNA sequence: TGTGCCAGCAGACCGACAGGGGGCTTGGGTGAAGCTTTCTTT.

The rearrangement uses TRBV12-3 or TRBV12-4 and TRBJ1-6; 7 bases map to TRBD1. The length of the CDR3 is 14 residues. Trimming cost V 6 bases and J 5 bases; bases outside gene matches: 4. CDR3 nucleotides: TGTGCCAGCAGACGGGACAGCAATAATTCACCCCTCCACTTT. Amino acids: CASRRDSNNSPLHF.

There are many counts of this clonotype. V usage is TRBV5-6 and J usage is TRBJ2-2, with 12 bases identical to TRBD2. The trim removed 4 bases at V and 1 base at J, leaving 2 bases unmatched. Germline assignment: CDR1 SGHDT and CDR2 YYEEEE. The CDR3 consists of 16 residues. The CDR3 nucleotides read TGTGCCAGCAGCGCGGGACTAGCGGGGAACACCGGGGAGCTGTTTTTT. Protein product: CASSAGLAGNTGELFF.

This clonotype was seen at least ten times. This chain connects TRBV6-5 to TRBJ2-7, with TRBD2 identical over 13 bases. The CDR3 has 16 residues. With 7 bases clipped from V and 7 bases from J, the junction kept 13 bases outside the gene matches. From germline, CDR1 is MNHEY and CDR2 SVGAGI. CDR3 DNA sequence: TGTGCCAGCATAATCAGTTCCGGGACTAGCGGGAATGAGCAGTACTTC. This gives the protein CASIISSGTSGNEQYF.

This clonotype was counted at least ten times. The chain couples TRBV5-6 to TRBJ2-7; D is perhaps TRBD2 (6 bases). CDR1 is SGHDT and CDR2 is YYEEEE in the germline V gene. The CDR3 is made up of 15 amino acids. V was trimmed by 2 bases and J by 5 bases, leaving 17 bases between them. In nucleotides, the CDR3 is TGTGCCAGCAGCTTCCTATCCGGAGGGTCCCACGAGCAGTACTTC. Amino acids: CASSFLSGGSHEQYF.

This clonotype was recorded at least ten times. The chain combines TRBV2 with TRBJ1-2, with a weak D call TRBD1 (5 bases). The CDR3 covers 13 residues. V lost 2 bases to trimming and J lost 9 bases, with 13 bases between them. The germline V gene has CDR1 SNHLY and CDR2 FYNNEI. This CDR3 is CASSERGIMSYTF. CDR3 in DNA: TGTGCCAGCAGTGAAAGGGGAATTATGAGCTACACCTTC.

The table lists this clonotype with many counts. The CDR3 region has the DNA TGCGCCAGCAGCTTGGCCTCCAGGAACGAAGAGACCCAGTACTTC. Residues: CASSLASRNEETQYF. V gene TRBV5-1 combines with J gene TRBJ2-5; D gene uncertain. Germline values: CDR1 SGHRS, CDR2 YFSETQ. The CDR3 is 15 residues long. Trimming cost V 0 bases and J 3 bases, with 12 bases left between them.

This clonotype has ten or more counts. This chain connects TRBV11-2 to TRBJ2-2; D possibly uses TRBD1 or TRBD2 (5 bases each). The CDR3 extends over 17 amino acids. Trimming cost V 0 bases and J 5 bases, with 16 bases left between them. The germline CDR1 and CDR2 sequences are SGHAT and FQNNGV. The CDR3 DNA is TGTGCCAGCAGCTTAGATACGCCTTTTGGGGGAACCGGGGAGCTGTTTTTT. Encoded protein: CASSLDTPFGGTGELFF. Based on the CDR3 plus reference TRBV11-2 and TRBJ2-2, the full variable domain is EAGVAQSPRYKIIEKRQSVAFWCNPISGHATLYWYQQILGQGPKLLIQFQNNGVVDDSQLPKDRFSAERLKGVDSTLKIQPAKLEDSAVYLCASSLDTPFGGTGELFFGEGSRLTVL.

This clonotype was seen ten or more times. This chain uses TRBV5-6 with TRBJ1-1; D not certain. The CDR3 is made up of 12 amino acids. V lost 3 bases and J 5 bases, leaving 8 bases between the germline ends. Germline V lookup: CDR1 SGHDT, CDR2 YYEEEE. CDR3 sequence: CASSSGMTEAFF. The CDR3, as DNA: TGTGCCAGCAGCTCTGGAATGACTGAAGCTTTCTTT.

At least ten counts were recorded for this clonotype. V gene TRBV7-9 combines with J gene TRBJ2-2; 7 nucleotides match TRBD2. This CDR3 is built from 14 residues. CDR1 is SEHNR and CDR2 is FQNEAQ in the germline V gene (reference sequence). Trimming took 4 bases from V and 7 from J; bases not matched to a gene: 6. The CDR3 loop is CASSWAGDDGELFF. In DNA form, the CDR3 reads TGTGCCAGCAGCTGGGCGGGAGATGACGGGGAGCTGTTTTTT.